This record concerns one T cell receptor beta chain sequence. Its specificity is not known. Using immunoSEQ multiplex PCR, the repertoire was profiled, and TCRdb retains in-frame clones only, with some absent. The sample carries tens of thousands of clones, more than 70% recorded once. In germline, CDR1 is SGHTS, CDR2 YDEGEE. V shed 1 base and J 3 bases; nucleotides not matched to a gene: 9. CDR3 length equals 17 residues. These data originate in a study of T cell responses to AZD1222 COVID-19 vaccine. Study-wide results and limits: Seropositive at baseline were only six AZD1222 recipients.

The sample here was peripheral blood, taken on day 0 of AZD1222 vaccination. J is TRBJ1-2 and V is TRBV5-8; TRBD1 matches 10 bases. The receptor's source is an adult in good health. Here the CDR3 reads CASSLPGQGTGDYGYTF. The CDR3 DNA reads TGTGCCAGCAGCTTGCCGGGACAGGGGACCGGGGACTATGGCTACACCTTC.